The 19 T cell receptor beta chains below come from one sample, sequenced in a study of blood T cell repertoires in COVID-19. Method: immunoSEQ multiplex PCR; TCRdb's copy keeps in-frame clones and lacks some. The data show about 280,000 clones, around 88% seen once. Input material: PBMCs or T cells enriched from blood (not recorded which). The receptors stem from a woman aged 35 to 49 who had recovered from COVID-19.

This rearrangement joins TRBV5-1 to TRBJ2-5; 7 positions agree with TRBD2. The germline gives CDR1 SGHRS, CDR2 YFSETQ. The CDR3 extends over 14 amino acids. With V trimmed by 5 bases and J by 1 base, 5 bases remained unmatched. CDR3 coding DNA: TGCGCCAGCAGTCCCGGACTAGTCCAAGAGACCCAGTACTTC. This sequence encodes CASSPGLVQETQYF.

The rearrangement joins TRBV19 to TRBJ2-3; 9 nucleotides match TRBD2. Germline V lookup: CDR1 LNHDA, CDR2 SQIVND (reference sequence). The CDR3 covers 16 residues. The J segment lost 5 bases and the V segment lost 3 bases, leaving 9 bases of the junction unmatched. Here the CDR3 reads CASSIWLAGSGDTQYF. The CDR3 nucleotides are TGTGCCAGTAGTATTTGGCTAGCGGGATCGGGAGATACGCAGTATTTT.

The rearrangement uses TRBV5-1 and TRBJ2-7, with 7 bases identical to TRBD1. The CDR3 is made up of 14 amino acids. V shed 3 bases and J 1 base; nucleotides not matched to a gene: 4. CDR1 SGHRS and CDR2 YFSETQ come from the germline V gene. CDR3 DNA: TGCGCCAGCAGCTCGACAGGGACATCCTACGAGCAGTACTTC. Translated, it gives CASSSTGTSYEQYF.

V gene TRBV28 combines with J gene TRBJ1-2; D is uncertain. The germline gives CDR1 MDHEN, CDR2 SYDVKM. The germline V and J ends were trimmed by 5 bases and 8 bases, with 12 bases remaining between them. This CDR3 is 12 amino acids long. CDR3 sequence reads: CASSGNGWGYTF. For the CDR3, the DNA is TGTGCCAGCAGTGGCAACGGGTGGGGCTACACCTTC.

V gene TRBV20-1 combines with J gene TRBJ1-1; D gene unclear. V gave up 1 base and J gave up 11 bases, with 11 bases separating them. This CDR3 spans 11 amino acids. Germline V lookup: CDR1 DFQATT, CDR2 SNEGSKA (reference sequence). The CDR3 DNA reads as TGCAGTGCTAGAGCGTCGGGAGGGGCTTTCTTT. Protein: CSARASGGAFF.

The chain is built from TRBV7-9 and TRBJ1-2; weak D call: TRBD1 (6 bases). The V and J ends lost 5 bases and 7 bases respectively, with 11 bases between them. The germline V gene encodes CDR1 SEHNR and CDR2 FQNEAQ (reference sequence). CDR3 length: 12 amino acids. CDR3 loop: CASSHEGGGYTF. CDR3 DNA sequence: TGTGCCAGCAGCCACGAAGGGGGTGGCTACACCTTC.

The V gene is TRBV18, the J gene TRBJ2-5, with D maybe TRBD2 (5 bases). Germline V gene lookup returns CDR1 KGHSH and CDR2 LQKENI. V lost 2 bases to trimming and J lost 4 bases, with 14 bases between them. This CDR3 is built from 15 residues. The CDR3: CASSPRSGTVETQYF. CDR3 nucleotides: TGTGCCAGCTCACCAAGGAGCGGAACGGTAGAGACCCAGTACTTC. Full variable domain (missing parts from reference TRBV18 and TRBJ2-5): NAGVMQNPRHLVRRRGQEARLRCSPMKGHSHVYWYRQLPEEGLKFMVYLQKENIIDESGMPKERFSAEFPKEGPSILRIQQVVRGDSAAYFCASSPRSGTVETQYFGPGTRLLVL.

On this clone itself: The sample carries other DNA sequences with the same CDR3. The rearrangement links TRBV28 to TRBJ1-1, with D maybe TRBD1 (6 bases). Between the trimmed V and J ends, which lost 4 bases and 4 bases, there was a span of 7 bases. The CDR3 has 12 amino acids. Germline assignment: CDR1 MDHEN and CDR2 SYDVKM. This CDR3 reads CASSSGVTEAFF. DNA for the CDR3: TGTGCCAGCAGTTCAGGGGTCACTGAAGCTTTCTTT.

The V gene is TRBV7-9, the J gene TRBJ1-3; D uncertain. V lost 1 base, J lost 4 bases, and 5 bases lay in between. CDR3 length: 13 residues. Germline assignment: CDR1 SEHNR and CDR2 FQNEAQ (reference sequence). CDR3 sequence (DNA): TGTGCCAGCAGCTTAGTGACAGGAAACACCATATATTTT. As protein: CASSLVTGNTIYF.

The chain employs TRBV7-9 and TRBJ1-3; D call uncertain. The ends were cut back, 5 bases at V and 2 bases at J, with 16 bases in the middle. The CDR3 extends over 16 amino acids. The germline CDR1 and CDR2 sequences are SEHNR and FQNEAQ (reference sequence). CDR3 sequence reads: CASSRWALITGNTIYF. The CDR3 DNA reads as TGTGCCAGCAGCAGATGGGCCCTTATCACTGGAAACACCATATATTTT.

The rearrangement uses TRBV30 and TRBJ2-1; TRBD1 aligns across 10 bases. Looked up from germline, CDR1 is GTSNPN and CDR2 is SVGIG (reference sequence). With V trimmed by 1 base and J by 5 bases, 8 bases remained unmatched. The CDR3 is 16 residues long. The CDR3 here is CAWSGVDRGLHNEQFF. CDR3 nucleotides: TGTGCCTGGAGTGGGGTTGACAGGGGGCTCCACAATGAGCAGTTCTTC.

J is TRBJ2-3 and V is TRBV7-6; tentative D call: TRBD2 (5 bases). Trimming took off 5 bases at V and 6 bases at J, with 12 bases between the two ends. Germline CDR1 reads SGHVS; CDR2 reads FNYEAQ. The CDR3 is 13 residues long. The CDR3 DNA is TGTGCCAGCAGCGTCGCCGGGAAGGATACGCAGTATTTT. It is translated as CASSVAGKDTQYF.

The V gene is TRBV27, the J gene TRBJ2-3; 8 bases are shared with TRBD2. The V and J ends lost 2 bases and 8 bases, in that order; junction bases with no gene match: 18. CDR3 length equals 18 residues. CDR1 is MNHEY, CDR2 SMNVEV, per germline (reference sequence). CDR3 sequence (DNA): TGTGCCAGCAGTTTAGTTGGGGGAGCGGGAGTCGTGGGGGGTACGCAGTATTTT. Its protein product is CASSLVGGAGVVGGTQYF.

The chain couples TRBV5-6 to TRBJ2-7; 9 nucleotides agree with TRBD2. V shed 1 base, J shed 2 bases, and the junction held 4 bases outside the gene matches. Germline V lookup: CDR1 SGHDT, CDR2 YYEEEE. This CDR3 has 15 amino acids. CDR3: CASSLLAGRPYEQYF. CDR3 sequence (DNA): TGTGCCAGCAGCTTGCTAGCGGGAAGACCCTACGAGCAGTACTTC.

The J gene is TRBJ1-5, the V gene TRBV28; TRBD1 aligns across 8 bases. J was trimmed by 1 base and V by 6 bases; bases with no gene match: 8. Germline CDR1 MDHEN, CDR2 SYDVKM. There are 16 residues in the CDR3. The CDR3 is CASRLQGAGSNQPQHF. CDR3 coding DNA: TGTGCCAGCAGACTCCAGGGGGCTGGGAGCAATCAGCCCCAGCATTTT.

The sample holds a few counts of this clone. The V and J genes are TRBV5-1 and TRBJ2-7; TRBD2 matches at 8 bases. Germline V CDR1 and CDR2: SGHRS, YFSETQ. V shed 1 base and J 5 bases; nucleotides not matched to a gene: 8. This CDR3 has 15 amino acids. CDR3 in amino acids: CASSLSPSGYNEQYF. In DNA form, the CDR3 reads TGCGCCAGCAGCTTGTCCCCTAGCGGGTACAACGAGCAGTACTTC.

The V gene is TRBV18, the J gene TRBJ2-2, with 10 bases matching TRBD1. Germline V gene data show CDR1 as KGHSH and CDR2 as LQKENI. V lost 0 bases, J lost 4 bases, and 2 bases stayed unmatched. The CDR3 runs 16 residues. The CDR3 spells CASSPPTGGGTGELFF. In DNA form, the CDR3 reads TGTGCCAGCTCACCACCGACAGGGGGCGGCACCGGGGAGCTGTTTTTT.

The chain's CDR3 is CASNARGDFETQYF. In nucleotides, the CDR3 is TGTGCCAGCAACGCGCGCGGGGACTTCGAGACCCAGTACTTC. The chain carries TRBV7-2 and TRBJ2-5, with TRBD2 as a possible D gene (6 bases). Germline values: CDR1 SGHTA, CDR2 FQGNSA. The CDR3 totals 14 residues. Trimming cost V 7 bases and J 5 bases, with 17 bases left between them.

The V call is TRBV19, the J call TRBJ2-7; D not resolved. The CDR3 is made up of 14 amino acids. Germline V gene data show CDR1 as LNHDA and CDR2 as SQIVND (reference sequence). The V and J ends lost 3 bases and 0 bases respectively, with 9 bases between them. CDR3 region: CASSISPNSYEQYF. Written as DNA, the CDR3 is TGTGCCAGTAGTATTAGCCCAAACTCCTACGAGCAGTACTTC.